This is a list of T cell receptor beta chains from one sample in a study of a mutant IDH1 vaccine in newly diagnosed glioma. Profiling relied on immunoSEQ multiplex PCR, and the TCRdb table lists in-frame clones only, not all of them. Of 35,000 to 45,000 clones detected, about nine tenths appear once; the ten largest clones hold approximately 2.9%. These receptors' antigens are unknown. The sequencing used PBMCs, collected from a glioma patient whose treatment included an IDH1 peptide vaccine. Receptors originate from a man between 50 and 59 years old with glioma. CDR3s include the opening cysteine and the closing phenylalanine or tryptophan. The D gene is left open where the match is weak. Rows may omit the clone size; those that give it use once, few, many or a size class.

D gene: -
V gene: TRBV25-1
J gene: TRBJ2-1
clone size: -
CDR3 protein: CASSAMNEQFF
CDR3 DNA: TGTGCCAGCAGTGCAATGAATGAGCAGTTCTTC

D gene: -
V gene: TRBV6-1
J gene: TRBJ1-4
clone size: -
CDR3 protein: CASSLRANEKLFF
CDR3 DNA: TGTGCCAGCAGCCTCAGGGCAAATGAAAAACTGTTTTTT

D gene: -
V gene: TRBV7-2
J gene: TRBJ1-2
clone size: -
CDR3 protein: CASSSPGPSYGYTF
CDR3 DNA: TGTGCCAGCAGCTCGCCAGGGCCTTCGTATGGCTACACCTTC

D gene: -
V gene: TRBV7-2
J gene: TRBJ2-6
clone size: -
CDR3 protein: CASSQNIVLSSGANVLTF
CDR3 DNA: TGTGCCAGCAGTCAAAATATAGTCCTAAGCTCTGGGGCCAACGTCCTGACTTTC

D gene: -
V gene: TRBV29-1
J gene: TRBJ1-2
clone size: -
CDR3 protein: CSVDSVYGYTF
CDR3 DNA: TGCAGCGTTGATTCCGTTTATGGCTACACCTTC

D gene: -
V gene: TRBV7-9
J gene: TRBJ1-2
clone size: few
CDR3 protein: CASSLAEGWGYTF
CDR3 DNA: TGTGCCAGCAGCTTAGCTGAGGGTTGGGGCTACACCTTC

D gene: -
V gene: TRBV30
J gene: TRBJ1-3
clone size: -
CDR3 protein: CAWGAQVVSGNTIYF
CDR3 DNA: TGTGCCTGGGGGGCCCAGGTTGTCTCTGGAAACACCATATATTTT

D gene: TRBD1
V gene: TRBV29-1
J gene: TRBJ1-2
clone size: -
CDR3 protein: CSVDAGGNYGYTF
CDR3 DNA: TGCAGCGTTGATGCAGGGGGCAACTATGGCTACACCTTC

D gene: -
V gene: TRBV13
J gene: TRBJ2-7
clone size: -
CDR3 protein: CASSLGLLYEQYF
CDR3 DNA: TGTGCCAGCAGCTTAGGCCTTCTCTACGAGCAGTACTTC

D gene: -
V gene: TRBV4-1
J gene: TRBJ2-2
clone size: -
CDR3 protein: CASKELPGHLTGELFF
CDR3 DNA: TGCGCCAGCAAAGAATTACCGGGACACCTAACCGGGGAGCTGTTTTTT

D gene: -
V gene: TRBV15
J gene: TRBJ2-7
clone size: -
CDR3 protein: CATSRGGGAGEQYF
CDR3 DNA: TGTGCCACCAGCAGAGGTGGGGGGGCGGGAGAGCAGTACTTC

D gene: -
V gene: TRBV7-9
J gene: TRBJ1-1
clone size: -
CDR3 protein: CASSLDPQRPDTEAFF
CDR3 DNA: TGTGCCAGCAGCTTAGACCCCCAGAGGCCGGACACTGAAGCTTTCTTT

D gene: -
V gene: TRBV30
J gene: TRBJ1-4
clone size: -
CDR3 protein: CASRGTDNEKLFF
CDR3 DNA: TGTGCCAGCCGAGGAACGGATAATGAAAAACTGTTTTTT

D gene: TRBD2
V gene: TRBV5-5
J gene: TRBJ2-1
clone size: -
CDR3 protein: CASSRGTSGGSSYNEQFF
CDR3 DNA: TGTGCCAGCAGCCGGGGGACTAGCGGGGGGAGCTCCTACAATGAGCAGTTCTTC

D gene: -
V gene: TRBV7-9
J gene: TRBJ2-7
clone size: -
CDR3 protein: CASSYGQGSGGQYF
CDR3 DNA: TGTGCCAGCAGCTATGGGCAGGGGAGCGGCGGGCAGTACTTC

D gene: -
V gene: TRBV5-1
J gene: TRBJ1-5
clone size: -
CDR3 protein: CASTPGPGNQPQHF
CDR3 DNA: TGCGCCAGCACCCCGGGGCCTGGTAATCAGCCCCAGCATTTT

D gene: TRBD1
V gene: TRBV18
J gene: TRBJ1-5
clone size: -
CDR3 protein: CASSPSGQSSNQPQHF
CDR3 DNA: TGTGCCAGCTCACCGTCGGGACAGTCTAGCAATCAGCCCCAGCATTTT

D gene: -
V gene: TRBV7-8
J gene: TRBJ1-1
clone size: -
CDR3 protein: CASSLVSRGGAVVHSEAFF
CDR3 DNA: TGTGCCAGCAGCTTAGTAAGTCGAGGGGGAGCCGTGGTACACTCTGAAGCTTTCTTT

D gene: -
V gene: TRBV2
J gene: TRBJ1-1
clone size: -
CDR3 protein: CASSVRTEAFF
CDR3 DNA: TGTGCCAGCAGTGTAAGGACTGAAGCTTTCTTT

D gene: -
V gene: TRBV5-1
J gene: TRBJ2-7
clone size: -
CDR3 protein: CASSLGNQGWKQYF
CDR3 DNA: TGCGCCAGCAGCTTGGGAAATCAGGGATGGAAGCAGTACTTC

D gene: TRBD1
V gene: TRBV5-1
J gene: TRBJ1-2
clone size: -
CDR3 protein: CASSFQQGGIDYTF
CDR3 DNA: TGCGCCAGCAGCTTCCAACAGGGGGGTATTGACTACACCTTC

D gene: -
V gene: TRBV30
J gene: TRBJ1-6
clone size: once
CDR3 protein: CAGLVGPNSPLHF
CDR3 DNA: TGTGCCGGACTGGTGGGACCTAATTCACCCCTCCACTTT

D gene: -
V gene: TRBV7-3
J gene: TRBJ1-1
clone size: -
CDR3 protein: CASSLELGRRAEAFF
CDR3 DNA: TGTGCCAGCAGCTTAGAATTGGGTCGGAGGGCTGAAGCTTTCTTT

D gene: TRBD2
V gene: TRBV5-4
J gene: TRBJ2-2
clone size: once
CDR3 protein: CASSPGTSGNTGELFF
CDR3 DNA: TGTGCCAGCAGTCCCGGGACTAGCGGAAACACCGGGGAGCTGTTTTTT

D gene: -
V gene: TRBV30
J gene: TRBJ1-3
clone size: -
CDR3 protein: CAWSVAGASSGNTIYF
CDR3 DNA: TGTGCCTGGAGTGTAGCGGGGGCGAGCTCTGGAAACACCATATATTTT

D gene: -
V gene: TRBV5-1
J gene: TRBJ1-1
clone size: -
CDR3 protein: CASRKRGENTEAFF
CDR3 DNA: TGCGCCAGCAGAAAGAGGGGGGAAAACACTGAAGCTTTCTTT

D gene: TRBD1
V gene: TRBV27
J gene: TRBJ1-5
clone size: -
CDR3 protein: CASGRPGQGAGQPQHF
CDR3 DNA: TGTGCCAGCGGCCGACCGGGACAGGGGGCTGGACAGCCCCAGCATTTT

D gene: -
V gene: TRBV19
J gene: TRBJ1-1
clone size: -
CDR3 protein: CASSKAGGLDAFF
CDR3 DNA: TGTGCCAGTAGTAAAGCGGGGGGCTTAGATGCTTTCTTT

D gene: -
V gene: TRBV7-8
J gene: TRBJ1-4
clone size: -
CDR3 protein: CASSPYTIGTNEKLFF
CDR3 DNA: TGTGCCAGCAGCCCATATACTATAGGAACTAATGAAAAACTGTTTTTT

D gene: -
V gene: TRBV4-3
J gene: TRBJ2-3
clone size: -
CDR3 protein: CASSQDRQRNTDTQYF
CDR3 DNA: TGCGCCAGCAGCCAAGATCGCCAGCGCAACACAGATACGCAGTATTTT

D gene: -
V gene: TRBV19
J gene: TRBJ1-5
clone size: -
CDR3 protein: CASSKTANQPQHF
CDR3 DNA: TGTGCCAGTAGTAAGACAGCTAATCAGCCCCAGCATTTT

D gene: TRBD1
V gene: TRBV6-6
J gene: TRBJ1-5
clone size: once
CDR3 protein: CASSPWTGGQPQHF
CDR3 DNA: TGTGCCAGCAGCCCCTGGACAGGAGGTCAGCCCCAGCATTTT

D gene: -
V gene: TRBV9
J gene: TRBJ2-6
clone size: -
CDR3 protein: CASSARRPGGLSGANVLTF
CDR3 DNA: TGTGCCAGCAGCGCACGGCGGCCAGGGGGACTTTCTGGGGCCAACGTCCTGACTTTC

D gene: TRBD1
V gene: TRBV7-3
J gene: TRBJ2-7
clone size: -
CDR3 protein: CASSPRGQSYEQYF
CDR3 DNA: TGTGCCAGCAGCCCGAGGGGACAGTCCTACGAGCAGTACTTC

D gene: TRBD1
V gene: TRBV4-2
J gene: TRBJ1-1
clone size: -
CDR3 protein: CASSHLDRGFMNTEAFF
CDR3 DNA: TGTGCCAGCAGCCACCTGGACAGGGGCTTTATGAACACTGAAGCTTTCTTT

D gene: -
V gene: TRBV27
J gene: TRBJ2-7
clone size: -
CDR3 protein: CASSLTVGDVIYEQYF
CDR3 DNA: TGTGCCAGCAGCCTCACAGTAGGGGATGTAATCTACGAGCAGTACTTC

D gene: TRBD2
V gene: TRBV6-5
J gene: TRBJ2-7
clone size: few
CDR3 protein: CASTPGRGNEQYF
CDR3 DNA: TGTGCCAGCACTCCCGGGAGGGGCAACGAGCAGTACTTC

D gene: TRBD1
V gene: TRBV5-1
J gene: TRBJ2-6
clone size: few
CDR3 protein: CASSLTGTSGANVLTF
CDR3 DNA: TGCGCCAGCAGCCTGACAGGGACCTCTGGGGCCAACGTCCTGACTTTC

D gene: TRBD1
V gene: TRBV7-9
J gene: TRBJ2-3
clone size: -
CDR3 protein: CASSFPRQGGTDTQYF
CDR3 DNA: TGTGCCAGCAGCTTCCCCCGACAGGGAGGCACAGATACGCAGTATTTT

D gene: TRBD1
V gene: TRBV6-1
J gene: TRBJ1-5
clone size: -
CDR3 protein: CASRSGQAGQPQHF
CDR3 DNA: TGTGCCAGCAGGTCGGGACAGGCGGGTCAGCCCCAGCATTTT

D gene: -
V gene: TRBV5-6
J gene: TRBJ2-1
clone size: -
CDR3 protein: CASSSPYYSSYNEQFF
CDR3 DNA: TGTGCCAGCAGCTCTCCGTATTATAGCTCCTACAATGAGCAGTTCTTC

D gene: -
V gene: TRBV28
J gene: TRBJ2-2
clone size: -
CDR3 protein: CASSTGTLTGELFF
CDR3 DNA: TGTGCCAGCAGTACCGGGACGCTCACCGGGGAGCTGTTTTTT

D gene: -
V gene: TRBV5-1
J gene: TRBJ2-2
clone size: few
CDR3 protein: CASSIQQGNTGELFF
CDR3 DNA: TGCGCCAGCAGCATACAACAGGGTAACACCGGGGAGCTGTTTTTT

D gene: -
V gene: TRBV11-3
J gene: TRBJ1-1
clone size: -
CDR3 protein: CASSGGGDTEAFF
CDR3 DNA: TGTGCCAGCAGCGGCGGGGGGGACACTGAAGCTTTCTTT

D gene: -
V gene: TRBV29-1
J gene: TRBJ1-2
clone size: -
CDR3 protein: CSVEASLNYGYTF
CDR3 DNA: TGCAGCGTTGAGGCCAGCTTGAACTATGGCTACACCTTC

D gene: -
V gene: TRBV4-2
J gene: TRBJ2-6
clone size: -
CDR3 protein: CASSQDDSSGANVLTF
CDR3 DNA: TGTGCCAGCAGCCAAGATGATAGCTCTGGGGCCAACGTCCTGACTTTC

D gene: -
V gene: TRBV18
J gene: TRBJ2-7
clone size: -
CDR3 protein: CASSPSTGTYEQYF
CDR3 DNA: TGTGCCAGCTCACCATCGACTGGAACCTACGAGCAGTACTTC

D gene: -
V gene: TRBV9
J gene: TRBJ2-5
clone size: -
CDR3 protein: CASSVEGIRETQYF
CDR3 DNA: TGTGCCAGCAGCGTAGAGGGTATAAGAGAGACCCAGTACTTC

D gene: TRBD1
V gene: TRBV28
J gene: TRBJ1-4
clone size: -
CDR3 protein: CASSAPTGYSHELFF
CDR3 DNA: TGTGCCAGCAGTGCCCCGACAGGGTACTCCCACGAACTGTTTTTT

D gene: TRBD2
V gene: TRBV2
J gene: TRBJ2-6
clone size: -
CDR3 protein: CASSLTSGSSGANVLTF
CDR3 DNA: TGTGCCAGCAGTTTGACTAGCGGGAGCTCTGGGGCCAACGTCCTGACTTTC

D gene: TRBD1
V gene: TRBV10-2
J gene: TRBJ2-1
clone size: -
CDR3 protein: CASRTGGDNEQFF
CDR3 DNA: TGCGCCAGCAGGACAGGGGGGGACAATGAGCAGTTCTTC

D gene: -
V gene: TRBV6-1
J gene: TRBJ2-5
clone size: -
CDR3 protein: CASSESGSVRETQYF
CDR3 DNA: TGTGCCAGCAGTGAATCAGGGTCCGTCAGAGAGACCCAGTACTTC

D gene: -
V gene: TRBV11-2
J gene: TRBJ2-2
clone size: -
CDR3 protein: CASRSLQGPRHGTGELFF
CDR3 DNA: TGTGCCAGCAGATCGCTCCAGGGTCCTAGGCATGGGACCGGGGAGCTGTTTTTT